The rows below give T cell receptor beta chains drawn from one sample of a study of blood T cell repertoires in COVID-19. Clones were sequenced by immunoSEQ multiplex PCR, and TCRdb holds only the in-frame ones, with some missing. There are approximately 300,000 clones in the sample; around nine tenths occur only once, and around 6.8% lies in the top ten. Source material: peripheral blood. These TCRs come from a woman aged 30 to 39 with COVID-19, enrolled during active disease. Both conserved end residues are part of each CDR3. A D gene is named only where the DNA matches it firmly. Clone size is stated in some rows and not others, as once, few, many or a class when expanded.

cdr3_nt cdr3_aa clone_size j_call cdr3_length d_call v_call
TGTGCCAGCAGTGACTGGAACCGGACATGGGCTTTCTTT CASSDWNRTWAFF . TRBJ1-1 13 . TRBV6-4
TGTGCCTGGAACCCAGGAGGCACTGAAGCTTTCTTT CAWNPGGTEAFF . TRBJ1-1 12 . TRBV30
TGTGCCAGCTCGCGACAGGGGAGAGACACCGGGGAGCTGTTTTTT CASSRQGRDTGELFF . TRBJ2-2 15 TRBD1 TRBV18
TGTGCCAGCTCACCCCGGACCCTTGCTATGGGAGGTAATGAAAAACTGTTTTTT CASSPRTLAMGGNEKLFF . TRBJ1-4 18 . TRBV18
TGTGCCAGCAGACACCTTGGGACTAGCGGGAAAGGGACCGGGGAGCTGTTTTTT CASRHLGTSGKGTGELFF . TRBJ2-2 18 TRBD2 TRBV5-7
TGCGCCAGCAGCCAAAGAGGCGCGGGAGCGGGGGTAAATGAGCAGTTCTTC CASSQRGAGAGVNEQFF . TRBJ2-1 17 TRBD2 TRBV4-1
TGTGCCAGCAGTTTAACCCTTAGGGGGAAAGGAGAGACCCAGTACTTC CASSLTLRGKGETQYF . TRBJ2-5 16 . TRBV28
TGTGCCAGCAGCCAACCATCCACAGGTCCATATGGCTACACCTTC CASSQPSTGPYGYTF . TRBJ1-2 15 . TRBV4-2
TGCGCCAGCAGCTTGGGACAGGGGGGGATCCCTGACTATGGCTACACCTTC CASSLGQGGIPDYGYTF . TRBJ1-2 17 TRBD1 TRBV5-1
TGTGCCAGCCTCACAGGGGGCGCCAACTATGGCTACACCTTC CASLTGGANYGYTF once TRBJ1-2 14 TRBD1 TRBV2
TGCGCCAGCAGCTTCAGCGGGAGGAGCACCGGGGAGCTGTTTTTT CASSFSGRSTGELFF . TRBJ2-2 15 TRBD2 TRBV5-1
TGTGCCAGCAGCTTGGTTAGCGACGAAAAACTGTTTTTT CASSLVSDEKLFF . TRBJ1-4 13 . TRBV5-6
TGTGCCAGCAGCGGAGACAGGGGTATTAGAAACTTC CASSGDRGIRNF . TRBJ2-7 12 TRBD1 TRBV9
TGTGCCAGCAGTTATGACAGGGGACCCACCGGGGAGCTGTTTTTT CASSYDRGPTGELFF . TRBJ2-2 15 TRBD1 TRBV6-7
TGTGCCAGCAGTGAATGGGGCTATACTGAAGCTTTCTTT CASSEWGYTEAFF . TRBJ1-1 13 . TRBV28
TGTGCCAGCAGCTTCGGGGGACAGTCCTACGAGCAGTACTTC CASSFGGQSYEQYF once TRBJ2-7 14 . TRBV5-6
TGTGCCAGCAGTGACGGTGGTACCACCCTCCACTTT CASSDGGTTLHF . TRBJ1-6 12 . TRBV2
TGTGCCAGTAGGGGAAGCGGCAGCTCGGCCGGGGAGCTGTTTTTT CASRGSGSSAGELFF . TRBJ2-2 15 . TRBV19
TGTGCCAGCAGTTTAGTAGGGGGTTCCTACGAGCAGTACTTC CASSLVGGSYEQYF . TRBJ2-7 14 . TRBV28
TGTGCCAGCAGTTACAGGAGAGACGAAAAACTGTTTTTT CASSYRRDEKLFF . TRBJ1-4 13 . TRBV6-6
TGCGCCAGCAGCTTCTTACAGGGGAACGGGGAGCTGTTTTTT CASSFLQGNGELFF few TRBJ2-2 14 TRBD1 TRBV5-1
TGTGCCAGCAGCCCGGAGGCGGGAGTACGGAATGAGCAGTTCTTC CASSPEAGVRNEQFF . TRBJ2-1 15 TRBD2 TRBV5-4
TGTGCCAGCTCACCCTTGAACTTGATATCCTACGAGCAGTACTTC CASSPLNLISYEQYF . TRBJ2-7 15 . TRBV18
TGTGCCAGCAGTTTAAGGACTAGCGCGACCACCGGGGAGCTGTTTTTT CASSLRTSATTGELFF . TRBJ2-2 16 TRBD2 TRBV27
TGTGCCAGCAGCTTCCCGGACAACTCTGGAAACACCATATATTTT CASSFPDNSGNTIYF . TRBJ1-3 15 . TRBV5-5
TGTGCCACCAGCAGAGCGGGAGCGGGAGGGGTAGATACGCAGTATTTT CATSRAGAGGVDTQYF once TRBJ2-3 16 TRBD2 TRBV15
TGTGCCAGCAGCGTAGGAGCGGGACGCCAAGAGACCCAGTACTTC CASSVGAGRQETQYF . TRBJ2-5 15 TRBD2 TRBV9
TGTGCCAGCCTTAGCGGGGGGAGCTCCTACGAGCAGTACTTC CASLSGGSSYEQYF . TRBJ2-7 14 TRBD2 TRBV6-5
TGTGCCAGCAGTTACAGGGGTAACGAAAAACTGTTTTTT CASSYRGNEKLFF . TRBJ1-4 13 . TRBV6-5
TGTGCCATCAGTGAAGGGACAGCTAACTATGGCTACACCTTC CAISEGTANYGYTF . TRBJ1-2 14 TRBD1 TRBV10-3
TGCGCCAGCAGCCAAGAAGTAGGGGTGGATACGCAGTATTTT CASSQEVGVDTQYF . TRBJ2-3 14 . TRBV4-1
TGTGCCAGCAGACTCAGCGGGACCCAGTACTTC CASRLSGTQYF once TRBJ2-5 11 . TRBV12-3/TRBV12-4
TGTGCCAGCAGCGTACTTAGCGGAAACACGAACACCGGGGAGCTGTTTTTT CASSVLSGNTNTGELFF . TRBJ2-2 17 . TRBV9
TGTGCCAGCTCAAGGGACAACAATCAGCCCCAGCATTTT CASSRDNNQPQHF . TRBJ1-5 13 . TRBV18
TGTGCCAGCAGTTTAGTTCAGGACATCTCCTACGAGCAGTACTTC CASSLVQDISYEQYF . TRBJ2-7 15 . TRBV27
TGTGCCAGCAGCTTTGGTAGCGGGACCTACGAGCAGTACTTC CASSFGSGTYEQYF once TRBJ2-7 14 TRBD2 TRBV11-2
TGTGCCAGCAGTCGGGGGACAGACTCTGGAAACACCATATATTTT CASSRGTDSGNTIYF . TRBJ1-3 15 TRBD1 TRBV6-5